Presented here are 22 T cell receptor beta chains from one specimen sequenced in a study of shared clonotypes between healthy human individuals. The naive CD8 subset, CD45RO-negative cells positively selected for CCR7, excluded terminally differentiated effector memory CD45RA+ cells. Assay used: immunoSEQ multiplex PCR; TCRdb lists only in-frame clones, some missing. The table lists approximately 720,000 clones, 92% of them singletons. The material sequenced was naive CD8+ T cells sorted from blood. The source is a man aged 25 to 40 in good health.

The CDR3 loop reads CAWRESGDYGYTF. CDR3 coding DNA: TGTGCCTGGAGGGAGTCGGGAGACTATGGCTACACCTTC. V gene TRBV30 combines with J gene TRBJ1-2; D is undetermined. V dropped 3 bases and J dropped 3 bases, with 11 bases sitting between them. This CDR3 contains 13 residues. Germline CDR1 GTSNPN, CDR2 SVGIG (reference sequence).

This chain joins TRBV5-4 and TRBJ2-7, with TRBD1 identical over 7 bases. There are 13 residues in the CDR3. Germline V gene sequence: CDR1 SGHNT, CDR2 YYREEE (reference sequence). V was pared by 2 bases and J by 7 bases, with 6 bases of the junction left unmatched. In nucleotides, the CDR3 is TGTGCCAGCAGCTTCAGGGGGACGAGGGAGCAGTACTTC. Amino acids: CASSFRGTREQYF.

This clone was detected once. This sequence joins TRBV27 and TRBJ2-2; 9 positions match TRBD2. CDR1 and CDR2 (germline): MNHEY, SMNVEV (reference sequence). CDR3 length: 17 residues. The junction had 7 bases not matched to a gene; V was cut back by 2 bases and J by 3 bases. This CDR3 is CASSLDGLAGYTGELFF. CDR3 nucleotide sequence: TGTGCCAGCAGTTTAGACGGGCTAGCGGGGTACACCGGGGAGCTGTTTTTT.

The CDR3 region has the DNA TGTGCCAGCAGCCCAACCGACAGGGGGAATGGCTACACCTTC. It codes for CASSPTDRGNGYTF. The chain has TRBV7-9 and TRBJ1-2, with 9 bases matching TRBD1. J gave up 6 bases and V 5 bases, and 7 bases lay outside the gene matches. This CDR3 is 14 amino acids long. CDR1 and CDR2 (germline): SEHNR, FQNEAQ (reference sequence).

The chain couples TRBV7-9 to TRBJ2-1; 8 bases map to TRBD1. The CDR3 has 15 amino acids. Trimming took 4 bases from V and 5 from J; bases not matched to a gene: 7. Germline V gene data show CDR1 as SEHNR and CDR2 as FQNEAQ (reference sequence). CDR3 nucleotides: TGTGCCAGCAGCTCCGCGGACAGGGTCCACAATGAGCAGTTCTTC. Its translation is CASSSADRVHNEQFF.

The CDR3 sequence: CASSPRVVGRGNTGELFF. The CDR3 coding sequence is TGTGCCAGCAGCCCCCGGGTCGTAGGGCGGGGGAACACCGGGGAGCTGTTTTTT. The chain carries TRBV11-2 and TRBJ2-2; D might be TRBD2 (6 bases). The CDR3 extends over 18 amino acids. The V end was cut by 5 bases, the J end by 1 base, with 20 bases between. Germline lookup yields CDR1 SGHAT and CDR2 FQNNGV.

For the CDR3, the DNA is TGTGCCAGCAGCCGTATTCCCTACGAGCAGTACTTC. This sequence encodes CASSRIPYEQYF. V and J are TRBV11-2 and TRBJ2-7; D remains unclear. Trimming cost V 5 bases and J 2 bases, with 7 bases left between them. This CDR3 has 12 residues. CDR1 and CDR2 from the germline V gene are SGHAT and FQNNGV.

CDR3 coding DNA: TGCAGCGCCCTATCCAAGGACTTCTCCTATACGCAGTATTTT. Translating gives CSALSKDFSYTQYF. V gene TRBV29-1 combines with J gene TRBJ2-3, with TRBD2 as a possible D gene (5 bases). This CDR3 contains 14 residues. Trimming stripped 7 bases from V and 7 bases from J, with 21 bases between. Germline CDR1 is SQVTM and CDR2 is ANQGSEA.

The V gene is TRBV6-5, the J gene TRBJ2-5; tentatively, D is TRBD2 (6 bases). The CDR3 is 16 amino acids. Trimming left V 0 bases short and J 2 bases short, with 13 bases between. The germline CDR1 and CDR2 sequences are MNHEY and SVGAGI. Here the CDR3 DNA reads TGTGCCAGCAGTTACTCCAGGACTAACACTCAAGAGACCCAGTACTTC. As protein: CASSYSRTNTQETQYF.

The V call is TRBV27, the J call TRBJ2-2; 15 nucleotides agree with TRBD2. V was clipped by 7 bases and J by 8 bases; unmatched bases: 2. Germline V lookup: CDR1 MNHEY, CDR2 SMNVEV (reference sequence). This CDR3 is 14 amino acids long. The CDR3 DNA follows: TGTGCCAGCAAGGGACTAGCGGGAGGTGGGGAGCTGTTTTTT. This translates into CASKGLAGGGELFF.

This clone came up once. The rearrangement uses TRBV19 and TRBJ1-2; no clear D. Trimming cost V 4 bases and J 1 base, with 4 bases left between them. CDR3 length: 12 residues. CDR1 and CDR2 from the germline V gene are LNHDA and SQIVND (reference sequence). CDR3 amino acids: CASSTVNYGYTF. DNA of the CDR3: TGTGCCAGTAGTACTGTTAACTATGGCTACACCTTC.

The chain is built from TRBV5-1 and TRBJ2-1; 11 bases map to TRBD2. The CDR3 sequence is 16 residues long. V was clipped by 2 bases and J by 4 bases; unmatched bases: 5. Germline-derived CDR1 and CDR2 are SGHRS and YFSETQ. The CDR3 protein is CASSFEGLADYNEQFF. CDR3 DNA sequence: TGCGCCAGCAGCTTCGAGGGACTAGCGGATTACAATGAGCAGTTCTTC.

V gene TRBV25-1 combines with J gene TRBJ2-1; D ambiguous. Deletions cut 5 bases from V and 6 bases from J, with 2 bases between. Germline CDR1 is MGHDK and CDR2 is SYGVNS. The CDR3 extends over 10 amino acids. This CDR3 reads CASSFNEQFF. CDR3 nucleotide sequence: TGTGCCAGCAGTTTCAATGAGCAGTTCTTC.

J is TRBJ2-7 and V is TRBV5-1; 8 bases align to TRBD2. This CDR3 is built from 16 residues. V lost 0 bases to trimming and J lost 2 bases; unmatched junction nucleotides: 7. In germline, CDR1 is SGHRS, CDR2 YFSETQ. CDR3 region: CASSLASAGGPYEQYF. Here the CDR3 DNA reads TGCGCCAGCAGCTTGGCGTCGGCGGGAGGCCCCTACGAGCAGTACTTC.

The chain employs TRBV7-9 and TRBJ2-1; 9 nucleotides agree with TRBD2. V trimming: 5 bases; J trimming: 9 bases; junction bases outside the gene matches: 5. Germline CDR1 is SEHNR and CDR2 is FQNEAQ (reference sequence). The CDR3 is 13 residues long. The CDR3 nucleotides are TGTGCCAGCAGCCCGGGACTAGCCGGTGAGCAGTTCTTC. This sequence encodes CASSPGLAGEQFF.

CDR3 residues: CASSSYPTVPNTGELFF. As DNA, the CDR3 is TGTGCCAGCAGTTCGTATCCCACAGTTCCGAACACCGGGGAGCTGTTTTTT. This rearrangement joins TRBV11-2 to TRBJ2-2; no reliable D call. The CDR3 is 17 amino acids. Trimming removed 6 bases at V and 0 bases at J, with 17 bases between. Germline V gives CDR1 SGHAT, CDR2 FQNNGV.

J is TRBJ2-1 and V is TRBV6-5; TRBD1 might be the D (6 bases). Germline V CDR1 and CDR2: MNHEY, SVGAGI. The CDR3 contains 15 residues. The V end lost 8 bases, the J end lost 0 bases, and 14 bases lay between the germline ends. DNA of the CDR3: TGTGCCAGCGAGTTGGGCAGGGGCTCCTACAATGAGCAGTTCTTC. It translates to CASELGRGSYNEQFF.

The rearrangement links TRBV29-1 to TRBJ1-2; unclear D gene. The CDR3 sequence is 13 residues long. Deletions cut 0 bases from V and 7 bases from J, with 12 bases between. Per the germline V gene, CDR1 is SQVTM and CDR2 is ANQGSEA. CDR3 region: CSVEDLPAGGYTF. The CDR3 nucleotides read TGCAGCGTTGAAGATCTACCGGCTGGTGGCTACACCTTC.

The chain joins TRBV14 to TRBJ2-2, with 7 bases lining up with TRBD2. Looked up from germline, CDR1 is SGHDN and CDR2 is FVKESK. The CDR3 is made up of 15 amino acids. The V and J ends lost 5 bases and 0 bases, in that order; junction bases with no gene match: 3. CDR3 in DNA: TGTGCCAGCAGCTGGGACTATTCGAACACCGGGGAGCTGTTTTTT. Amino acid sequence: CASSWDYSNTGELFF.

This clone was recorded a few times. This rearrangement joins TRBV28 to TRBJ2-7; the D is unclear. Looked up from germline, CDR1 is MDHEN and CDR2 is SYDVKM. The CDR3 covers 14 residues. Trimming stripped 4 bases from V and 2 bases from J, with 12 bases between. The CDR3 nucleotides are TGTGCCAGCAGTTATACGGGCCCTCCCTACGAGCAGTACTTC. It specifies CASSYTGPPYEQYF.

This chain joins TRBV27 and TRBJ2-2; D gene uncertain. The CDR3 totals 14 residues. From germline, CDR1 is MNHEY and CDR2 SMNVEV (reference sequence). V lost 4 bases, J lost 2 bases, and 8 bases lay in between. DNA for the CDR3: TGTGCCAGCAGTTCGACCCTAAACACCGGGGAGCTGTTTTTT. This translates into CASSSTLNTGELFF.

This chain connects TRBV5-8 to TRBJ2-1, with D tentatively TRBD1 (5 bases). This CDR3 contains 13 residues. V was shortened by 2 bases and J by 6 bases, with 9 bases between the two germline ends. Germline V gene data show CDR1 as SGHTS and CDR2 as YDEGEE. The CDR3 loop is CASSFRDPNEQFF. CDR3 DNA sequence: TGTGCCAGCAGCTTCAGGGATCCCAATGAGCAGTTCTTC.